The T cell receptor beta chain described here comes from a study of blood T cell repertoires in COVID-19. The wider study: Sources were T cells, B-cell-depleted T cells, or PBMCs; the material itself was cDNA or gDNA.

Grouping used clinical history reported by participants in a survey and questionnaire. Donors in Cohort 3 who had recovered were those with two negative PCRs, healthcare professional clearance, or resolution of their symptoms. This CDR3 comprises 11 residues. Germline V lookup: CDR1 DFQATT, CDR2 SNEGSKA (reference sequence). The ends were cut back, 4 bases at V and 8 bases at J, with 11 bases in the middle. A single count supports this clone. In the original analysis: By means of reference gene primer amplification, nucleated cell counts were estimated. Repertoires were generated with immunoSEQ multiplex PCR, while TCRdb's copy carries only in-frame clones and drops some. D and trimming were read from the DNA, whereas the V and J calls and clone size are those reported in that table. The top ten clones hold roughly 1.1% of a sample with hundreds of thousands of clones, 80% to 90% of them seen once.

The receptor comes from a man aged 25-45 years who had recovered from COVID-19. This chain uses TRBV20-1 with TRBJ1-1, with a weak D call TRBD1 (6 bases). The sample taken for sequencing was PBMCs or T cells enriched from blood (not recorded which). The CDR3 sequence is CSAISDSEAFF. The CDR3 nucleotides read TGCAGTGCTATTTCGGACAGCGAAGCTTTCTTT.